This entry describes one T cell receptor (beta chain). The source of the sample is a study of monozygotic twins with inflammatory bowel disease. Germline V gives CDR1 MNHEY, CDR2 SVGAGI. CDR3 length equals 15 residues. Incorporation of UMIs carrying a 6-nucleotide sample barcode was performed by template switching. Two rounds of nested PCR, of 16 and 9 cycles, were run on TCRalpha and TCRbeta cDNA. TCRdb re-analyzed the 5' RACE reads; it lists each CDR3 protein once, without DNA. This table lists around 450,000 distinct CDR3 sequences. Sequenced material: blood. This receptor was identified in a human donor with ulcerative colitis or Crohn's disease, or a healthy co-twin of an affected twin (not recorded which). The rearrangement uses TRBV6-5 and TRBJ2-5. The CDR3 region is CASSYSIVLQETQYF.